Described below is a single T cell receptor beta chain sequence and its context. What it binds is unknown. As for time point: cycle 4 day 1 (C4D1), after more than five weeks of nivolumab. With no exception, relapse followed autologous stem cell transplantation in all patients, and brentuximab vedotin exposure varied. After thawing, PBMCs were subjected to magnetic negative selection to isolate CD8+ T cells. Best responses included complete response and partial response; otherwise, the best response was progressive disease. This specimen belongs to a study of PD-1 blockade in classical Hodgkin lymphoma. Looking at the study overall: Intravenous nivolumab at 3 mg/kg was given to patients every 2 weeks.

Notes on the study in general: While CD8+ TCR diversity did not rise significantly by C4D1, CD4+ TCR diversity did. As was reported, newly diagnosed patients showed lower baseline TCR diversity than healthy donors did.

Germline V CDR1 and CDR2: MGHDK, SYGVNS. The V gene lost 1 base and the J gene lost 3 bases, with 9 bases spanning the gap. This CDR3 is built from 15 residues. The method was immunoSEQ multiplex PCR; TCRdb's version includes in-frame clones alone and lacks a portion of them. The profile shows approximately 20,000 clones, roughly 90% of them singletons. This receptor was taken from a human donor with classical Hodgkin lymphoma. The material sequenced was CD8+ T cells from blood, taken before the fourth cycle of nivolumab. The rearrangement links TRBV25-1 to TRBJ2-2, with D perhaps given as TRBD1 or TRBD2 (5 bases each). The DNA for the CDR3 is TGTGCCAGCAGTGAATTCATGGGGGACACCGGGGAGCTGTTTTTT. Translated: CASSEFMGDTGELFF.